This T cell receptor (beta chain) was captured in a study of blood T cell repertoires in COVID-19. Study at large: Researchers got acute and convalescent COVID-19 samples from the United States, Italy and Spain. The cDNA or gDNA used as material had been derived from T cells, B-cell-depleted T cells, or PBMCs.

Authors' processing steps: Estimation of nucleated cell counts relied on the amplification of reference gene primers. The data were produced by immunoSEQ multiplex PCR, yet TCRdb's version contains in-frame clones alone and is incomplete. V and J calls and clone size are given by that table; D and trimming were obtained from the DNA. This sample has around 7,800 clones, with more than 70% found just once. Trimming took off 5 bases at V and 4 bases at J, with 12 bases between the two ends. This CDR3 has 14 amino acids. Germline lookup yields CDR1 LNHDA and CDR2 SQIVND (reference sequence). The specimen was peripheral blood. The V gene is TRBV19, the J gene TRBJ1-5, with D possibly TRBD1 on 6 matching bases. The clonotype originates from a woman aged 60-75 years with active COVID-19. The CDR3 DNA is TGTGCCAGTAGTGTTCAGGGGCTTAATCAGCCCCAGCATTTT. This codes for CASSVQGLNQPQHF. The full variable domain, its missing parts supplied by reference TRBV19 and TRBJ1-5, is DGGITQSPKYLFRKEGQNVTLSCEQNLNHDAMYWYRQDPGQGLRLIYYSQIVNDFQKGDIAEGYSVSREKKESFPLTVTSAQKNPTAFYLCASSVQGLNQPQHFGDGTRLSIL.